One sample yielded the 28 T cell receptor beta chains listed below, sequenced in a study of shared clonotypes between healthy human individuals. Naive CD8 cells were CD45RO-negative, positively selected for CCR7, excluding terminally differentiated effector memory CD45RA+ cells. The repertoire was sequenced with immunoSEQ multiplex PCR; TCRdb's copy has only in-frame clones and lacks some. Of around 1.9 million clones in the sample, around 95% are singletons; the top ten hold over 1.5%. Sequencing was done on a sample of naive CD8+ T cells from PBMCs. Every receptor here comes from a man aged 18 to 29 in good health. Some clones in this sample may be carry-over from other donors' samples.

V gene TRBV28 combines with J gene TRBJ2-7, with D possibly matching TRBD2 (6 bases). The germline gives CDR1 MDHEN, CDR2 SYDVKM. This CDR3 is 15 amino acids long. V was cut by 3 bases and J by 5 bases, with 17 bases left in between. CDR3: CASSLGLSGSHEQYF. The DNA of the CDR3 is TGTGCCAGCAGTTTGGGACTCTCTGGGAGCCACGAGCAGTACTTC.

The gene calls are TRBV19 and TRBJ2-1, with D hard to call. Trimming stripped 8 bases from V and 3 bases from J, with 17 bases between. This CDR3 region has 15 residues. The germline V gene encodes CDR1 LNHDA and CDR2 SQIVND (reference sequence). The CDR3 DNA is TGTGCCAGTCCTGCCCCCTTTGCAAACTACAATGAGCAGTTCTTC. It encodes CASPAPFANYNEQFF.

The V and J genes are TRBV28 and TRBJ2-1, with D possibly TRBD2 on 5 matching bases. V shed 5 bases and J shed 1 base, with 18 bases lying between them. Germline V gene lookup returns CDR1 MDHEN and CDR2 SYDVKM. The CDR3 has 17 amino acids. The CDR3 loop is CASSGVGGSFSYNEQFF. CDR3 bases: TGTGCCAGCAGTGGAGTCGGTGGGAGTTTTTCCTACAATGAGCAGTTCTTC.

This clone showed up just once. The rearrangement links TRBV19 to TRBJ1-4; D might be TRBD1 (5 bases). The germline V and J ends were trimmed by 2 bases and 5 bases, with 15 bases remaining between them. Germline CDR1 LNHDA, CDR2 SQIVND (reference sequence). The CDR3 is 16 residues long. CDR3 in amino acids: CASSIQGFPWNEKLFF. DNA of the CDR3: TGTGCCAGTAGTATACAGGGATTTCCTTGGAATGAAAAACTGTTTTTT.

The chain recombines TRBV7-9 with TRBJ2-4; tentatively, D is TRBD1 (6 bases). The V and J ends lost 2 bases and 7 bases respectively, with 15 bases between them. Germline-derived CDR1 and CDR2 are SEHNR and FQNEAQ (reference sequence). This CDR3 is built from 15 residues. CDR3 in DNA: TGTGCCAGCAGCTTAACAGGGATGTACGGGAACATTCAGTACTTC. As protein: CASSLTGMYGNIQYF.

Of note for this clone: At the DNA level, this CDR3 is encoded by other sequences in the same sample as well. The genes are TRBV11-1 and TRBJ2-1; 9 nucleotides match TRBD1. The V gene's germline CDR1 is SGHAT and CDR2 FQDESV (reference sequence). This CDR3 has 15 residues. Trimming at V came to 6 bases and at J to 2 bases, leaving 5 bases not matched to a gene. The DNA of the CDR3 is TGTGCCAGCAGTCCCACAGGGGGCGCCTACAATGAGCAGTTCTTC. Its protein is CASSPTGGAYNEQFF.

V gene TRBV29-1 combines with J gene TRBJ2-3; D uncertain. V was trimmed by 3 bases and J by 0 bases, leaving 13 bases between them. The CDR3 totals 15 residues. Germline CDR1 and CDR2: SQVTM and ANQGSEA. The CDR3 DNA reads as TGCAGCGTTGATAAAGCTTTTGCTAGCACAGATACGCAGTATTTT. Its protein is CSVDKAFASTDTQYF.

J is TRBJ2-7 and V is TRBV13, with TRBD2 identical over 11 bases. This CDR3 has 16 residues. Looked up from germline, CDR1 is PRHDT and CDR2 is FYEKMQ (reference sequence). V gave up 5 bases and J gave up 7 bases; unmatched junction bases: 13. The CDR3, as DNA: TGTGCCAGCAGCATCTTTAGCGGGAGGGCCCTTAGAGAGCAGTACTTC. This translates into CASSIFSGRALREQYF. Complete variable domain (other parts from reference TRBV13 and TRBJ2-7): AAGVIQSPRHLIKEKRETATLKCYPIPRHDTVYWYQQGPGQDPQFLISFYEKMQSDKGSIPDRFSAQQFSDYHSELNMSSLELGDSALYFCASSIFSGRALREQYFGPGTRLTVT.

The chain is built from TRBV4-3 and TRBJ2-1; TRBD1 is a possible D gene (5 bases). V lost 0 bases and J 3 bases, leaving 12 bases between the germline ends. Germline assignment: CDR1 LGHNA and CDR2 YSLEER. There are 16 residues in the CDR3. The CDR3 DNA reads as TGCGCCAGCAGCCAAGAACCAGGGTCCCACTACAATGAGCAGTTCTTC. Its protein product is CASSQEPGSHYNEQFF.

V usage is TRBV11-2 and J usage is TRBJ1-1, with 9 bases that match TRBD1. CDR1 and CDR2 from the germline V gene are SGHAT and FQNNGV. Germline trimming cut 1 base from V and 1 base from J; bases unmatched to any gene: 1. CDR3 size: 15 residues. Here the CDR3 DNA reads TGTGCCAGCAGCTTAGTGGACAGGGGGAACACTGAAGCTTTCTTT. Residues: CASSLVDRGNTEAFF.

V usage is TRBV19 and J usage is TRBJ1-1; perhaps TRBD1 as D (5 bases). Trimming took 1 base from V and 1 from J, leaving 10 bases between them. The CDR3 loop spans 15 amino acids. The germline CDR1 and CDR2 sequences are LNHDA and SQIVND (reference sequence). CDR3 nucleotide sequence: TGTGCCAGTAGTATAGCCCCAGGGCCGAACACTGAAGCTTTCTTT. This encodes CASSIAPGPNTEAFF.

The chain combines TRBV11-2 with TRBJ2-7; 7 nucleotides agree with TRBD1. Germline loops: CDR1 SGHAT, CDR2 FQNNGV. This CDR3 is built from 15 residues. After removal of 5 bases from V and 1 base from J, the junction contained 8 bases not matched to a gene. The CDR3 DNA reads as TGTGCCAGCAGCATACAGGGGCTAGCTTCCTACGAGCAGTACTTC. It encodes CASSIQGLASYEQYF.

The CDR3 spells CASSERQSSTDTQYF. CDR3 coding DNA: TGCGCCAGCAGCGAGAGACAGTCTAGCACAGATACGCAGTATTTT. The V call is TRBV5-1, the J call TRBJ2-3, with a possible D match to TRBD1 (5 bases). The V and J ends lost 4 bases and 0 bases respectively, with 12 bases between them. CDR3 length equals 15 residues. CDR1 SGHRS and CDR2 YFSETQ come from the germline V gene.

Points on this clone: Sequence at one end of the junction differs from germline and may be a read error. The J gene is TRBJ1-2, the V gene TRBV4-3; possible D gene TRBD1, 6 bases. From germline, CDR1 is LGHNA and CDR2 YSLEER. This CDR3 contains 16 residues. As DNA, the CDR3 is TGCGCCAGCAGCCAGGGCAGACAGGCCAATTTCTATAGCTACACCTTC. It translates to CASSQGRQANFYSYTF.

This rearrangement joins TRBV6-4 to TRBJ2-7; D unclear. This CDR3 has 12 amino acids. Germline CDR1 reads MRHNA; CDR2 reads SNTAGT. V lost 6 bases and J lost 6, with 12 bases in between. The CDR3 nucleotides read TGTGCCAGCAGGCTTACTCGGAGCGAGCAGTACTTC. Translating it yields CASRLTRSEQYF.

The CDR3 DNA reads TGTGCCAGCAGTTACTCTGCAGAGTCGTACAATGAGCAGTTCTTC. This codes for CASSYSAESYNEQFF. The J gene is TRBJ2-1, the V gene TRBV6-5, with D unclear. Trimming shortened V by 0 bases and J by 4 bases, and 10 bases separated the two germline ends. Germline V gene lookup returns CDR1 MNHEY and CDR2 SVGAGI. The CDR3 sequence is 15 residues long.

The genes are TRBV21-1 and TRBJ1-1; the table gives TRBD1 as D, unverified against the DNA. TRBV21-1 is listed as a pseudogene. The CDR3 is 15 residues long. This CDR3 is CASSRQQGAGTEAFF. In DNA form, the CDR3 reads TGTGCCAGCAGCCGACAACAGGGGGCTGGGACTGAAGCTTTCTTT.

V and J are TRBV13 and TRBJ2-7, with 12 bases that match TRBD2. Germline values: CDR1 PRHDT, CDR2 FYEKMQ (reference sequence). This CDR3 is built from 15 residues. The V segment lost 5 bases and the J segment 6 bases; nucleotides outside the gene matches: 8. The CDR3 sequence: CASSPRLAGAAEQYF. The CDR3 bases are TGTGCCAGCAGCCCCAGACTAGCGGGGGCCGCCGAGCAGTACTTC.

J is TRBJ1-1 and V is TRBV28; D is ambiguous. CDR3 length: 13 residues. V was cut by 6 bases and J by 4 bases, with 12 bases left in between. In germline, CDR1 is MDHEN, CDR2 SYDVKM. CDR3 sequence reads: CASSQHGFTEAFF. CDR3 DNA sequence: TGTGCCAGCAGCCAACATGGTTTCACTGAAGCTTTCTTT.

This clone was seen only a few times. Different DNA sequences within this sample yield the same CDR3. The DNA for the CDR3 is TGTGCCAGTAGTATTAGGCCGAATTACGAGCAGTACTTC. Amino acids: CASSIRPNYEQYF. The chain recombines TRBV19 with TRBJ2-7; D is ambiguous. The CDR3 sequence is 13 residues long. Germline loops: CDR1 LNHDA, CDR2 SQIVND (reference sequence). With 3 bases removed from V and 4 bases from J, the gap between germline ends came to 10 bases.

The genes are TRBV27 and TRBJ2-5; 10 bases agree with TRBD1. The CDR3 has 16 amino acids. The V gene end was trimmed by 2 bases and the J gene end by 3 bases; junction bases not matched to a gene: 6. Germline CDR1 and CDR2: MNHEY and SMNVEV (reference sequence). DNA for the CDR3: TGTGCCAGCAGTTTAGCGACAGGGGGCTTGAAAGAGACCCAGTACTTC. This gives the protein CASSLATGGLKETQYF.

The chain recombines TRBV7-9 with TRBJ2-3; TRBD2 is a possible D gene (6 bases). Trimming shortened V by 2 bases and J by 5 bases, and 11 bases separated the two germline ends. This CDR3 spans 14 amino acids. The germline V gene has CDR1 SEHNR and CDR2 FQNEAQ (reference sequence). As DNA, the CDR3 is TGTGCCAGCAGCTTACCGCGGGGCCAAGATACGCAGTATTTT. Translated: CASSLPRGQDTQYF.

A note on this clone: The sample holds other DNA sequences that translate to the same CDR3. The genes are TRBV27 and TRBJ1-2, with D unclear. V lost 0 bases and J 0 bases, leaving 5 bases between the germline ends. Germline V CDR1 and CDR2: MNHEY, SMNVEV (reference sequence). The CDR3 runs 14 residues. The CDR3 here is CASSLSPANYGYTF. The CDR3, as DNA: TGTGCCAGCAGTTTATCGCCAGCTAACTATGGCTACACCTTC.

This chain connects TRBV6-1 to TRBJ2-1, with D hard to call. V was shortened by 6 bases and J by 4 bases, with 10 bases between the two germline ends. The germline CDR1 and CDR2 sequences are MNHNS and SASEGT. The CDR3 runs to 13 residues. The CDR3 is CASSLGQYNEQFF. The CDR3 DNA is TGTGCCAGCAGCCTGGGCCAGTACAATGAGCAGTTCTTC.

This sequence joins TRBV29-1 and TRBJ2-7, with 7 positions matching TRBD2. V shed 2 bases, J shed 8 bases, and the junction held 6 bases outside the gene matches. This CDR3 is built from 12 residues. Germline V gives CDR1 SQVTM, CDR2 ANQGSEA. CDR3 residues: CSVEYSGLQQYF. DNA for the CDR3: TGCAGCGTTGAATACTCGGGACTACAGCAGTACTTC.

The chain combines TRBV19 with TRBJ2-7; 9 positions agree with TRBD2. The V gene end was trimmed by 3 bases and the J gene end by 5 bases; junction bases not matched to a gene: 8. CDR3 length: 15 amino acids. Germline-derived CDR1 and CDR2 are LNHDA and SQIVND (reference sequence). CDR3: CASSIAGGPLNEQYF. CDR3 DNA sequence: TGTGCCAGTAGTATTGCGGGAGGGCCTTTGAACGAGCAGTACTTC.

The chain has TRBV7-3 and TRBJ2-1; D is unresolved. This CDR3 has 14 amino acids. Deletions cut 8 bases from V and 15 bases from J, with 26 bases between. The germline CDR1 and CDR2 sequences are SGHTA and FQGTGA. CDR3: CASSQTSRTSKVFF. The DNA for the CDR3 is TGTGCCAGCTCCCAAACCTCACGGACGTCGAAGGTGTTCTTC.

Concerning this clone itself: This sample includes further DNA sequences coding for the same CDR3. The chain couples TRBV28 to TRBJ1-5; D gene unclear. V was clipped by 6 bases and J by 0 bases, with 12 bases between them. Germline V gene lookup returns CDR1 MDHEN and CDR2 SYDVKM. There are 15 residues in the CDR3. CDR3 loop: CASSFSLYSNQPQHF. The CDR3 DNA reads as TGTGCCAGCAGCTTCTCCCTTTATAGCAATCAGCCCCAGCATTTT.